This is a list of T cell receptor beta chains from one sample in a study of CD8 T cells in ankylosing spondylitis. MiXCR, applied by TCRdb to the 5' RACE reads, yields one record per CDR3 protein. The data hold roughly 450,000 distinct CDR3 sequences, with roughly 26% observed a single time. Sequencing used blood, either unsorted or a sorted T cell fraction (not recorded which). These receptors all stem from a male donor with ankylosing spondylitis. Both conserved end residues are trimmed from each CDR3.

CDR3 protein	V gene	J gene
ASSVRGLREKLF	TRBV2	TRBJ1-4
SAREVPNETQY	TRBV20-1	TRBJ2-5
ASSQGLAGVYGGELF	TRBV5-1	TRBJ2-2
ASSLSWFPQETQY	TRBV27	TRBJ2-5
ASTGTRSTDTQY	TRBV10-2	TRBJ2-3
ASSSPSGANTGELF	TRBV12-3/TRBV12-4	TRBJ2-2
ASSQVSGRQF	TRBV3-1	TRBJ2-1
ASNWAGDTQY	TRBV5-1	TRBJ2-3
ASSADPYTGELF	TRBV7-8	TRBJ2-2
ASSAWGDTQY	TRBV6-1	TRBJ2-3